This section outlines one TCR beta chain sequence together with its context. The target of this receptor is not known. The record has no base qualities; no much larger clone is one base away. The immunoSEQ Assay, a bias-controlled multiplex PCR, was used to amplify TCRbeta CDR3 regions from genomic DNA. The study's own analysis went as follows. The number of nucleated cells in each sample was estimated by amplification of reference gene primers within the assay. Sequence reads were collapsed and filtered to measure the absolute abundance of every unique TCRbeta CDR3 rearrangement. For each sample, productive Simpson clonality was calculated as the square root of Simpson's diversity index across productive rearrangements. Held by TCRdb, this immuneACCESS table contains in-frame sequences only and omits some clones. Under half of the omission traces to an unresolved V gene where checked; the cause of the rest is unknown. The DNA gave D and trimming, while V, J and clone size come from that table. The sample data list more than 95,000 clones, and roughly four fifths of these were observed just once. The ten largest account for 7.5% of the sample.

The sample comes from a study of blood T cell repertoires in COVID-19 (dated by TCRdb to between 2020 and 2021). Background for the entire study: The collaborator samples originated in the United States, Italy and Spain and spanned the acute and convalescent phases of COVID-19. Samples came from the ongoing ImmuneRACE study (first 160 participants) plus 1,254 subjects from 6 global collaborators. Subjects who had been exposed to COVID-19, were actively infected with it, or had recovered from it provided the deeply sampled blood TCRbeta repertoires that made up the dataset. The material from the prospective study consisted of cDNA or gDNA derived from T cells, B-cell-depleted T cells, or PBMCs. HLA class I and class II types, where available, came from metadata supplied by the sample provider rather than from assay-based typing. The repertoires were released in a freely available public database meant as a resource for research on the immune response to SARS-CoV-2. Sample metadata almost always included a de-identified subject ID, COVID-19 status, age in years and sex. General findings and caveats noted by the study authors: The amount of clinical and demographic metadata varied by source and participant and was provided uncurated.

The collaborating institutions used their own protocols to collect whole blood in K2EDTA tubes. Collaborator samples were shipped for TCRbeta analysis as frozen whole blood, isolated PBMCs, or DNA extracted from either sample type. From its cysteine to its phenylalanine, the CDR3 spans 14 amino acids. CDR3 DNA is the only sequence kept; it has 42 bases, read in frame from the first base. V is reduced by 4 bases and J by 3 bases, leaving a spacing of 12 bases between them. CDR1 MGHRA and CDR2 YSYEKL are derived from the germline V gene. In this chain, TRBV4-1 is recombined with TRBJ1-1; confidence is insufficient to name the D gene. Sample: peripheral blood. The TCR sequence derives from a man aged 65-85 years with active or convalescent COVID-19. The CDR3 corresponds to CASSREERDTEAFF. The sequence in DNA is TGCGCCAGCAGCCGAGAGGAGCGGGACACTGAAGCTTTCTTT.